This T cell receptor (beta chain) comes out of a study of blood T cell repertoires in COVID-19. The overall study: There were acute and convalescent COVID-19 samples, and they came from the United States, Italy and Spain. PBMCs, B-cell-depleted T cells, or T cells were the source of the cDNA or gDNA that made up the material.

Authors' data handling: Counts of nucleated cells, estimated from reference gene primer amplification, were obtained. The method was immunoSEQ multiplex PCR; TCRdb's version includes in-frame clones alone and lacks a portion of them. D and trimming come from the DNA, and the V and J calls and clone size come from that table. The sample has more than 85,000 clones; roughly 84% are singletons. Germline loops: CDR1 MNHEY, CDR2 SMNVEV (reference sequence). V lost 6 bases, J lost 2 bases, and 4 bases stayed unmatched. The CDR3 consists of 14 residues. The chain joins TRBV27 to TRBJ1-5; the match to TRBD1 covers 7 bases. Input material: peripheral blood. The TCR originated in a human donor in a cohort sampled during active COVID-19. CDR3 residues: CASRQGLGNQPQHF. DNA of the CDR3: TGTGCCAGCAGACAGGGGTTGGGCAATCAGCCCCAGCATTTT.